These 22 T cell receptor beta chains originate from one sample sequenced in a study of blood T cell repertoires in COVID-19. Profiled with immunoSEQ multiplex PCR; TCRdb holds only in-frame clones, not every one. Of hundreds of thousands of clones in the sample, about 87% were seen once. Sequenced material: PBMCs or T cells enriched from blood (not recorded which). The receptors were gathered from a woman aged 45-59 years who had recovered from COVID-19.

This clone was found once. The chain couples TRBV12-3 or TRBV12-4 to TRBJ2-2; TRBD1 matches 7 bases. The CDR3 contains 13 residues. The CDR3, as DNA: TGTGCATCTCACAAGGGGGCAACCGGGGAGCTGTTTTTT. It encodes CASHKGATGELFF.

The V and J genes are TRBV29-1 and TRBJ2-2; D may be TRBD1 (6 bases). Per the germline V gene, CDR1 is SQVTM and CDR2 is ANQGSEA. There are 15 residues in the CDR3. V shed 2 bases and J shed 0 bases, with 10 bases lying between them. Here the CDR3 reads CSVESGTPNTGELFF. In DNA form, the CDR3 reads TGCAGCGTTGAAAGTGGGACACCGAACACCGGGGAGCTGTTTTTT.

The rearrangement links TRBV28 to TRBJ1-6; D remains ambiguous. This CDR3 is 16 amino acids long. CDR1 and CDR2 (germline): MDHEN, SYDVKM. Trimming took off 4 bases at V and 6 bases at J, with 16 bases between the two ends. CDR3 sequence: CASSSPSLTPNSPLHF. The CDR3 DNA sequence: TGTGCCAGCAGTTCCCCCTCTTTGACTCCTAATTCACCCCTCCACTTT.

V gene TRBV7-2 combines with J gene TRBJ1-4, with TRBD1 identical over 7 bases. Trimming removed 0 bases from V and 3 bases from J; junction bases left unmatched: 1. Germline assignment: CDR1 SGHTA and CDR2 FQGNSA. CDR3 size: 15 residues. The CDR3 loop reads CASSLAGQSNEKLFF. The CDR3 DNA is TGTGCCAGCAGCTTAGCGGGACAGTCTAATGAAAAACTGTTTTTT. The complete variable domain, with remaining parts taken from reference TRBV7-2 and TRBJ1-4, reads GAGVSQSPSNKVTEKGKDVELRCDPISGHTALYWYRQSLGQGLEFLIYFQGNSAPDKSGLPSDRFSAERTGGSVSTLTIQRTQQEDSAVYLCASSLAGQSNEKLFFGSGTQLSVL.

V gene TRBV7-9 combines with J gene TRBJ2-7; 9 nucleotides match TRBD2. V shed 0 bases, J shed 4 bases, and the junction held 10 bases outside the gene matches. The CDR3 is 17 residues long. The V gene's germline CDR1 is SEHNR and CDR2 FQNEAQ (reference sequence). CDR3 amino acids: CASSLAVGSAGGYEQYF. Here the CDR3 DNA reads TGTGCCAGCAGCTTAGCGGTCGGATCTGCGGGAGGGTACGAGCAGTACTTC.

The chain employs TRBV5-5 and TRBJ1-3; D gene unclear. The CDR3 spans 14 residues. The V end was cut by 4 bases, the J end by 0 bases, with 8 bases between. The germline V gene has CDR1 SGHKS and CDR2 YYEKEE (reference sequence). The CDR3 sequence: CASSQQSSGNTIYF. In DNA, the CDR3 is TGTGCCAGCAGCCAACAGAGCTCTGGAAACACCATATATTTT.

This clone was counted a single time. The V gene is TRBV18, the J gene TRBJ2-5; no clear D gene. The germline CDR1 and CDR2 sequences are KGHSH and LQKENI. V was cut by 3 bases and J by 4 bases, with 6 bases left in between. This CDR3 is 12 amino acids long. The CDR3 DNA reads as TGTGCCAGCTCACCTATGCGAGAGACCCAGTACTTC. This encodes CASSPMRETQYF.

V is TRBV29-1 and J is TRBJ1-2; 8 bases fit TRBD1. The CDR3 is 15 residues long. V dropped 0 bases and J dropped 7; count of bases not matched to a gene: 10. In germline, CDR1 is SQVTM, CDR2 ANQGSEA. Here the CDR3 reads CSVEELYPGGLGYTF. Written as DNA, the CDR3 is TGCAGCGTTGAAGAATTGTACCCAGGGGGCCTTGGCTACACCTTC.

CDR3 nucleotides: TGTGCCAGCAGTACCCACGGACAGGGCCGCACTGAAGCTTTCTTT. This gives the protein CASSTHGQGRTEAFF. V and J are TRBV28 and TRBJ1-1; 8 bases are a match to TRBD1. From germline, CDR1 is MDHEN and CDR2 SYDVKM. This CDR3 has 15 amino acids. V shed 5 bases, J shed 4 bases, and the junction held 9 bases outside the gene matches.

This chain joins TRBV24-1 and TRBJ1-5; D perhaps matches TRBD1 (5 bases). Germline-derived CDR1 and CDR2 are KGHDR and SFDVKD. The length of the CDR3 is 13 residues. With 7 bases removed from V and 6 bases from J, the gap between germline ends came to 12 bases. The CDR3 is CATSDSSAQPQHF. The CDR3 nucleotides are TGTGCCACCAGCGACAGTTCTGCTCAGCCCCAGCATTTT.

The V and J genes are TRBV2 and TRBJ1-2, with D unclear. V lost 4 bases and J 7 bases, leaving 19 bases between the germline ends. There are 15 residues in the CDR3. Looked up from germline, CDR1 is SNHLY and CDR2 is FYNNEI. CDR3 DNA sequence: TGTGCCAGCAGTGGGGCAACCACGGGGTCAGGTGGCTACACCTTC. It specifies CASSGATTGSGGYTF.

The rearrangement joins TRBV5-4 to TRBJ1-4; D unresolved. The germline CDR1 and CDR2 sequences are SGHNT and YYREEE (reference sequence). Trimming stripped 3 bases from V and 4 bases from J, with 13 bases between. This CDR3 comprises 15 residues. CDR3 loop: CASSYRGSLNEKLFF. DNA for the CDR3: TGTGCCAGCAGCTATCGCGGGAGCCTTAATGAAAAACTGTTTTTT. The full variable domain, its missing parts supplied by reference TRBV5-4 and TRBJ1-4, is ETGVTQSPTHLIKTRGQQVTLRCSSQSGHNTVSWYQQALGQGPQFIFQYYREEENGRGNFPPRFSGLQFPNYSSELNVNALELDDSALYLCASSYRGSLNEKLFFGSGTQLSVL.

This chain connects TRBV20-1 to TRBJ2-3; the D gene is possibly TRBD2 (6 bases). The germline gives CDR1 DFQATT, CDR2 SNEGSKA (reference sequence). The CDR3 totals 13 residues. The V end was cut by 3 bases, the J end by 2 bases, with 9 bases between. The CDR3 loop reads CSASSGITDTQYF. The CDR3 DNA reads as TGCAGTGCTAGTAGCGGAATCACAGATACGCAGTATTTT.

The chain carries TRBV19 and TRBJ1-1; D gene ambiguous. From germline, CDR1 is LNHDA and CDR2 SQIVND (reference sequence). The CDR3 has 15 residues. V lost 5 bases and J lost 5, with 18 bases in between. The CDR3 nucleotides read TGTGCCAGTAGTTCCCCCGACTCCGCGGGGACTGAAGCTTTCTTT. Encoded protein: CASSSPDSAGTEAFF.

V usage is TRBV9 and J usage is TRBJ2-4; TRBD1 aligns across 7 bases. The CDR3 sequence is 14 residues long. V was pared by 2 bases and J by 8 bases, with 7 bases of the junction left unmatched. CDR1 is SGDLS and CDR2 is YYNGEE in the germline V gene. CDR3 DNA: TGTGCCAGCAGCGTCGGGGACAGTAGGGACATTCAGTACTTC. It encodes CASSVGDSRDIQYF.

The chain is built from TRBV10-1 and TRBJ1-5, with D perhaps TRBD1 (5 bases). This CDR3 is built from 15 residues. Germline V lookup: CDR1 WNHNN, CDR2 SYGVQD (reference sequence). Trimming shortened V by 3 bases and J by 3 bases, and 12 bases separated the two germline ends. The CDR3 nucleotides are TGCGCCAGCAGTGATGGGGCAGGGTTCAATCAGCCCCAGCATTTT. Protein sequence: CASSDGAGFNQPQHF.

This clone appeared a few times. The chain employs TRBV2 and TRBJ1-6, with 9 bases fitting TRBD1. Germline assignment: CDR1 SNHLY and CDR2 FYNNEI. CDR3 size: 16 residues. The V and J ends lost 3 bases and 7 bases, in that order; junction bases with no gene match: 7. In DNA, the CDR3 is TGTGCCAGCAGTGAGCAGGGACAGGGTAAAAATTCACCCCTCCACTTT. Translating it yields CASSEQGQGKNSPLHF.

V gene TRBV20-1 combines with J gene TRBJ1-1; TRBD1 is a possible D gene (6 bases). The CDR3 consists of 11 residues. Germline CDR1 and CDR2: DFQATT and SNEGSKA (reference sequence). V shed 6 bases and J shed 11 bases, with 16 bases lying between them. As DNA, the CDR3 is TGCAGTGCCGGACAGACTGGCAGGGCTTTCTTT. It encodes CSAGQTGRAFF.

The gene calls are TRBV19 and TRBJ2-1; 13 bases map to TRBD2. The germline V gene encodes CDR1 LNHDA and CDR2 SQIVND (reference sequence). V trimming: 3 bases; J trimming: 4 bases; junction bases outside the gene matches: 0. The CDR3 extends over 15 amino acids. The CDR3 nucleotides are TGTGCCAGTAGTATGACTAGCGGGAGGTACAATGAGCAGTTCTTC. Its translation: CASSMTSGRYNEQFF.

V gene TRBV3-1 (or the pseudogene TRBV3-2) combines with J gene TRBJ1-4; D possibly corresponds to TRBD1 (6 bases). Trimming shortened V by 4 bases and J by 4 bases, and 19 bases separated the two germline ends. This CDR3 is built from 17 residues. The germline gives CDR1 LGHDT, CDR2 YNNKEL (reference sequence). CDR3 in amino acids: CASSPPGHPLGNEKLFF. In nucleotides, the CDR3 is TGTGCCAGCAGCCCCCCGGGACACCCCTTGGGTAATGAAAAACTGTTTTTT.

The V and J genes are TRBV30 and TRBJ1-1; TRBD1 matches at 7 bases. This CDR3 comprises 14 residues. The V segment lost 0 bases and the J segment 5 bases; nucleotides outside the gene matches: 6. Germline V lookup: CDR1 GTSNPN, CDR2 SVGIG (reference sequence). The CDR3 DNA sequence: TGTGCCTGGAGTGTAGGGGGCAGGGGAACTGAAGCTTTCTTT. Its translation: CAWSVGGRGTEAFF.

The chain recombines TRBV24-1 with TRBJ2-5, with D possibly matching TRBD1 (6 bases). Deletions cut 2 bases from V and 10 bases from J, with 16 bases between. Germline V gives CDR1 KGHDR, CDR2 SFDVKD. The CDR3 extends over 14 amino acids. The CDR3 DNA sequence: TGTGCCACCAGTGATTCGGACAGCAAGGAGGTCCAGTACTTC. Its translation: CATSDSDSKEVQYF.